One and the same sample provided the 25 T cell receptor beta chains below, sequenced in a study of blood T cell repertoires in COVID-19. Here immunoSEQ multiplex PCR was the method, and the copy in TCRdb shows in-frame clones only, minus some. The sample consists of fewer than 250,000 clones, 85% to 90% of them appearing once. The sequenced sample consisted of peripheral blood. These receptors all come from a man aged 50 to 59 with acute or convalescent COVID-19.

This rearrangement joins TRBV4-2 to TRBJ1-2; the D gene is possibly TRBD1 (5 bases). The CDR3 sequence is 14 residues long. V dropped 0 bases and J dropped 4 bases, with 9 bases sitting between them. Germline V gives CDR1 LGHNA, CDR2 YNFKEQ. CDR3 in DNA: TGTGCCAGCAGCCAAGATCGACAGTCCTATGGCTACACCTTC. As protein: CASSQDRQSYGYTF.

The chain couples TRBV14 to TRBJ1-3; D gene unclear. The CDR3 consists of 13 residues. V gave up 3 bases and J gave up 7 bases, with 10 bases separating them. CDR1 is SGHDN and CDR2 is FVKESK in the germline V gene. CDR3 in DNA: TGTGCCAGCAGCCATCCGTCTGCGAACACCATATATTTT. As protein: CASSHPSANTIYF.

The gene calls are TRBV7-9 and TRBJ2-2; TRBD2 is a possible D gene (5 bases). Germline V CDR1 and CDR2: SEHNR, FQNEAQ (reference sequence). V was trimmed by 0 bases and J by 4 bases, leaving 12 bases between them. This CDR3 region has 16 residues. CDR3 in DNA: TGTGCCAGCAGCTTAGCCTCCGGGGTCGTCACCGGGGAGCTGTTTTTT. Translated: CASSLASGVVTGELFF. The variable domain in full, with the rest retrieved from reference TRBV7-9 and TRBJ2-2, is DTGVSQNPRHKITKRGQNVTFRCDPISEHNRLYWYRQTLGQGPEFLTYFQNEAQLEKSRLLSDRFSAERPKGSFSTLEIQRTEQGDSAMYLCASSLASGVVTGELFFGEGSRLTVL.

The chain carries TRBV5-1 and TRBJ2-5; 11 nucleotides align to TRBD2. The CDR3 loop spans 16 amino acids. The V segment lost 4 bases and the J segment 0 bases; nucleotides outside the gene matches: 5. Germline-derived CDR1 and CDR2 are SGHRS and YFSETQ. CDR3 protein: CASSTTSGGHQETQYF. CDR3 in DNA: TGCGCCAGCAGCACTACTAGCGGGGGTCACCAAGAGACCCAGTACTTC.

This clone was recorded a few times. V and J are TRBV6-5 and TRBJ2-7; TRBD1 agrees at 9 bases. Germline trimming cut 6 bases from V and 3 bases from J; bases unmatched to any gene: 0. CDR3 length: 12 residues. Germline V gene sequence: CDR1 MNHEY, CDR2 SVGAGI. The chain's CDR3 is CASRTGGYEQYF. In DNA form, the CDR3 reads TGTGCCAGCAGGACAGGGGGCTACGAGCAGTACTTC.

The rearrangement joins TRBV29-1 to TRBJ1-1, with D unclear. V lost 7 bases, J lost 4 bases, and 13 bases lay in between. Looked up from germline, CDR1 is SQVTM and CDR2 is ANQGSEA. The CDR3 covers 12 residues. CDR3 sequence reads: CSGLERSTEAFF. CDR3 in DNA: TGCAGCGGCCTGGAGAGGAGCACTGAAGCTTTCTTT.

The J gene is TRBJ2-5, the V gene TRBV27, with D tentatively TRBD2 (6 bases). This CDR3 is built from 15 residues. V shed 5 bases and J shed 2 bases, with 15 bases lying between them. Germline V gene sequence: CDR1 MNHEY, CDR2 SMNVEV (reference sequence). CDR3 amino acids: CASSPGVVSQETQYF. In DNA, the CDR3 is TGTGCCAGCAGTCCGGGGGTAGTAAGTCAAGAGACCCAGTACTTC.

This chain uses TRBV5-1 with TRBJ1-2, with 8 positions matching TRBD1. The CDR3 is made up of 13 amino acids. Trimming cost V 6 bases and J 4 bases; bases outside gene matches: 5. Germline lookup yields CDR1 SGHRS and CDR2 YFSETQ. CDR3: CASTNGQGYGYTF. The CDR3 coding sequence is TGCGCCAGCACCAATGGACAGGGCTATGGCTACACCTTC.

The chain is built from TRBV27 and TRBJ1-3, with D uncertain. CDR3 length: 14 amino acids. Trimming stripped 10 bases from V and 0 bases from J, with 13 bases between. Germline V CDR1 and CDR2: MNHEY, SMNVEV (reference sequence). The CDR3: CATRNYASGNTIYF. The CDR3 nucleotides are TGTGCCACCAGAAACTACGCCTCTGGAAACACCATATATTTT.

This sequence joins TRBV27 and TRBJ2-1, with a tentative D call TRBD2 (6 bases). The length of the CDR3 is 17 residues. CDR1 is MNHEY, CDR2 SMNVEV, per germline (reference sequence). Between the trimmed V and J ends, which lost 2 bases and 4 bases, there was a span of 18 bases. This chain's CDR3 is CASSLRLAGSGYNEQFF. For the CDR3, the DNA is TGTGCCAGCAGTTTAAGGTTGGCGGGGAGCGGGTACAATGAGCAGTTCTTC.

In this sample, this clone turned up once. Different DNA sequences within this sample yield the same CDR3. The chain is built from TRBV5-1 and TRBJ1-2; 7 positions agree with TRBD1. CDR1 and CDR2 from the germline V gene are SGHRS and YFSETQ. The junction had 3 bases not matched to a gene; V was cut back by 1 base and J by 6 bases. The CDR3 sequence is 13 residues long. The CDR3 loop is CASSLRQGDGYTF. In nucleotides, the CDR3 is TGCGCCAGCAGCTTGCGACAGGGCGATGGCTACACCTTC.

J is TRBJ2-3 and V is TRBV2; 10 bases line up with TRBD2. CDR1 and CDR2 from the germline V gene are SNHLY and FYNNEI. This CDR3 has 15 residues. V lost 6 bases, J lost 2 bases, and 5 bases stayed unmatched. The CDR3 bases are TGTGCCAGCAGGCGACTAGCGGGCGTCACAGATACGCAGTATTTT. It is translated as CASRRLAGVTDTQYF.

The gene calls are TRBV5-1 and TRBJ1-2, with TRBD1 identical over 7 bases. From germline, CDR1 is SGHRS and CDR2 YFSETQ. Trimming at V came to 4 bases and at J to 7 bases, leaving 10 bases not matched to a gene. The CDR3 length is 14 residues. For the CDR3, the DNA is TGCGCCAGCAGCCCGACCGGTAGGGGGCCTGGCTACACCTTC. It translates to CASSPTGRGPGYTF.

This clone has only a few counts. V and J are TRBV29-1 and TRBJ2-1; possible D gene TRBD2, 7 bases. The CDR3 extends over 15 amino acids. V was clipped by 6 bases and J by 4 bases, with 19 bases between them. The germline CDR1 and CDR2 sequences are SQVTM and ANQGSEA. CDR3 sequence reads: CSVTLAGAGYNEQFF. CDR3 coding DNA: TGCAGCGTGACCCTGGCGGGGGCCGGGTACAATGAGCAGTTCTTC.

This rearrangement joins TRBV18 to TRBJ1-2; 8 nucleotides line up with TRBD1. The CDR3 has 15 residues. Germline V gives CDR1 KGHSH, CDR2 LQKENI. With V trimmed by 2 bases and J by 5 bases, 7 bases remained unmatched. The CDR3 sequence is CASSPIDRGNYGYTF. CDR3 sequence (DNA): TGTGCCAGCTCACCAATCGACAGGGGAAATTATGGCTACACCTTC. Filled out from reference TRBV18 and TRBJ1-2, the complete variable domain reads NAGVMQNPRHLVRRRGQEARLRCSPMKGHSHVYWYRQLPEEGLKFMVYLQKENIIDESGMPKERFSAEFPKEGPSILRIQQVVRGDSAAYFCASSPIDRGNYGYTFGSGTRLTVV.

The chain uses TRBV4-1 and TRBJ1-1, with 7 bases aligning to TRBD1. The V segment lost 2 bases and the J segment 2 bases; nucleotides outside the gene matches: 5. The germline gives CDR1 MGHRA, CDR2 YSYEKL. The CDR3 extends over 15 amino acids. The CDR3 DNA sequence: TGCGCCAGCAGCCAACCCAACAGGGGAAACACTGAAGCTTTCTTT. Its translation: CASSQPNRGNTEAFF.

The chain joins TRBV2 to TRBJ1-5; D uncertain. V gave up 7 bases and J gave up 8 bases, with 12 bases separating them. The CDR3 extends over 12 amino acids. Germline V gene data show CDR1 as SNHLY and CDR2 as FYNNEI. The CDR3 nucleotides are TGTGCCAGCACCCGAGGGAGTGAGCCCCAGCATTTT. Amino acid sequence: CASTRGSEPQHF.

The DNA for the CDR3 is TGTGCCAGCAGCGATACAACAGGGGTGGTCGGAGCTTTCTTT. This translates into CASSDTTGVVGAFF. The chain carries TRBV5-6 and TRBJ1-1; 7 bases map to TRBD1. Germline V gene lookup returns CDR1 SGHDT and CDR2 YYEEEE. The ends lost 4 bases at V and 10 bases at J; junction bases unmatched: 13. The CDR3 consists of 14 residues.

V is TRBV10-1 and J is TRBJ2-7; possible D gene TRBD1, 6 bases. Per the germline V gene, CDR1 is WNHNN and CDR2 is SYGVQD (reference sequence). Trimming stripped 6 bases from V and 1 base from J, with 10 bases between. The CDR3 sequence is 13 residues long. CDR3 in amino acids: CASSRGQSYEQYF. In DNA form, the CDR3 reads TGCGCCAGCAGCCGCGGACAGTCCTACGAGCAGTACTTC.

The rearrangement joins TRBV19 to TRBJ1-1, with 9 bases lining up with TRBD1. In germline, CDR1 is LNHDA, CDR2 SQIVND (reference sequence). V was pared by 6 bases and J by 5 bases, with 4 bases of the junction left unmatched. This CDR3 region has 13 residues. Written as DNA, the CDR3 is TGTGCCAGTAGGGCGACAGGGGGGACTGAAGCTTTCTTT. Translation: CASRATGGTEAFF.

The chain combines TRBV18 with TRBJ1-1; 12 nucleotides agree with TRBD1. The CDR3 spans 17 residues. V shed 3 bases and J 1 base; nucleotides not matched to a gene: 6. In germline, CDR1 is KGHSH, CDR2 LQKENI. This chain's CDR3 is CASSPKGTGGANTEAFF. The CDR3 bases are TGTGCCAGCTCACCGAAGGGGACAGGGGGCGCGAACACTGAAGCTTTCTTT. Variable domain in full (rest from reference TRBV18 and TRBJ1-1): NAGVMQNPRHLVRRRGQEARLRCSPMKGHSHVYWYRQLPEEGLKFMVYLQKENIIDESGMPKERFSAEFPKEGPSILRIQQVVRGDSAAYFCASSPKGTGGANTEAFFGQGTRLTVV.

The chain links TRBV2 to TRBJ2-1, with D uncertain. Per germline, CDR1 SNHLY and CDR2 FYNNEI. The CDR3 is made up of 14 amino acids. V was clipped by 6 bases and J by 0 bases, with 9 bases between them. The CDR3 nucleotides are TGTGCCAGCAGGACGGAGAGCTCCTACAATGAGCAGTTCTTC. Translation gives CASRTESSYNEQFF.

The rearrangement links TRBV30 to TRBJ1-2; D may be TRBD1 (5 bases). CDR1 GTSNPN and CDR2 SVGIG come from the germline V gene (reference sequence). The V end was cut by 3 bases, the J end by 0 bases, with 20 bases between. This CDR3 spans 17 amino acids. The CDR3: CAWSDPGLTRSNYGYTF. In nucleotides, the CDR3 is TGTGCCTGGAGCGACCCGGGACTTACCCGCTCTAACTATGGCTACACCTTC.

The V and J genes are TRBV6-6 and TRBJ2-3; possible D gene TRBD1, 5 bases. Trimming removed 5 bases from V and 0 bases from J, with 12 bases in between. The CDR3 is made up of 15 amino acids. CDR1 is MNHNY and CDR2 is SVGAGI in the germline V gene (reference sequence). The DNA of the CDR3 is TGTGCCAGCAGTATTACAGGTGGGAGCACAGATACGCAGTATTTT. Residues: CASSITGGSTDTQYF.

The chain combines TRBV5-1 with TRBJ2-5; D is ambiguous. The V end lost 4 bases, the J end lost 2 bases, and 12 bases lay between the germline ends. This CDR3 has 14 amino acids. Germline V gene sequence: CDR1 SGHRS, CDR2 YFSETQ. The chain's CDR3 is CASSLRQSQETQYF. CDR3 nucleotide sequence: TGCGCCAGCAGCCTCAGACAAAGTCAAGAGACCCAGTACTTC. Drawing the rest from reference TRBV5-1 and TRBJ2-5, the complete variable domain is KAGVTQTPRYLIKTRGQQVTLSCSPISGHRSVSWYQQTPGQGLQFLFEYFSETQRNKGNFPGRFSGRQFSNSRSEMNVSTLELGDSALYLCASSLRQSQETQYFGPGTRLLVL.